Listed here are 15 T cell receptor beta chains from one sample, sequenced in a study of human T cells and chemical hapten exposure. This sample's time point: pre-sensitization, week 0. Documented treatment: therapeutic diphenylcyclopropenone sensitization with weekly scalp DPC. Via MiXCR, TCRdb re-called the RACE reads, giving one row per CDR3 protein. The sample shows 300,000 to 450,000 distinct CDR3 sequences, 5.1% of them seen only once. This material consisted of whole blood, taken in connection with sensitization to the hapten diphenylcyclopropenone (DPC). The receptors were sampled from a woman between 50 and 59 years old with alopecia areata. Some clones in this sample may be carry-over from other donors' samples.

This rearrangement joins TRBV20-1 to TRBJ2-3; 8 positions agree with TRBD1. Unmatched junction bases numbered 12, after V lost 5 bases and J lost 2 bases. CDR3 length equals 16 residues. Germline V CDR1 and CDR2: DFQATT, SNEGSKA (reference sequence). The CDR3 coding sequence is TGCAGTGCTCCACGATTAGACAGGGGAGCCACAGATACGCAGTATTTT. Translated: CSAPRLDRGATDTQYF.

This chain connects TRBV9 to TRBJ2-3; D unresolved. The CDR3 consists of 16 residues. The V end was cut by 0 bases, the J end by 0 bases, with 11 bases between. The germline V gene encodes CDR1 SGDLS and CDR2 YYNGEE. The chain's CDR3 is CASSVEKSGSTDTQYF. DNA for the CDR3: TGTGCCAGCAGCGTAGAGAAGTCCGGGAGCACAGATACGCAGTATTTT.

In its sample, this clonotype was seen many times. The V call is TRBV5-5, the J call TRBJ1-2, with 10 bases identical to TRBD1. The CDR3 runs to 14 residues. J lost 3 bases, V lost 3 bases, and 2 bases had no gene match. Germline V CDR1 and CDR2: SGHKS, YYEKEE (reference sequence). CDR3: CASSSGQGDYGYTF. The CDR3 coding sequence is TGTGCCAGCAGCTCCGGACAGGGGGACTATGGCTACACCTTC.

This clonotype was seen at least ten times. The CDR3 sequence: CASSVGLGLYNEQFF. In nucleotides, the CDR3 is TGTGCCAGCAGCGTAGGCCTAGGGTTATACAATGAGCAGTTCTTC. The chain couples TRBV9 to TRBJ2-1; D unresolved. CDR3 size: 15 residues. Trimming shortened V by 0 bases and J by 4 bases, and 11 bases separated the two germline ends. In germline, CDR1 is SGDLS, CDR2 YYNGEE.

The chain links TRBV20-1 to TRBJ2-2; D gene ambiguous. CDR3 length: 14 residues. Between the trimmed V and J ends, which lost 5 bases and 4 bases, there was a span of 14 bases. The germline V gene has CDR1 DFQATT and CDR2 SNEGSKA (reference sequence). CDR3 region: CSAARSWSTGELFF. The CDR3 region has the DNA TGCAGTGCTGCAAGAAGCTGGAGCACCGGGGAGCTGTTTTTT.

Many counts were recorded for this clonotype. The rearrangement joins TRBV2 to TRBJ2-7; D unresolved. CDR1 and CDR2 (germline): SNHLY, FYNNEI. The CDR3 covers 14 residues. V was pared by 7 bases and J by 0 bases, with 13 bases between. The CDR3 region has the DNA TGTGCCAGCATCCTACAGCTTAGCTCCTACGAGCAGTACTTC. It encodes CASILQLSSYEQYF. Full variable domain (rest looked up from reference TRBV2 and TRBJ2-7): EPEVTQTPSHQVTQMGQEVILRCVPISNHLYFYWYRQILGQKVEFLVSFYNNEISEKSEIFDDQFSVERPDGSNFTLKIRSTKLEDSAMYFCASILQLSSYEQYFGPGTRLTVT.

This clonotype was seen a few times. The genes are TRBV20-1 and TRBJ2-7, with no clear D. V lost 2 bases and J 1 base, leaving 9 bases between the germline ends. This CDR3 comprises 13 residues. CDR1 is DFQATT and CDR2 is SNEGSKA in the germline V gene (reference sequence). The chain's CDR3 is CSARSDGSYEQYF. The CDR3 region has the DNA TGCAGTGCTAGATCCGACGGATCCTACGAGCAGTACTTC.

This clonotype showed up many times. The chain employs TRBV27 and TRBJ2-1; 8 positions agree with TRBD1. Trimming removed 6 bases from V and 1 base from J; junction bases left unmatched: 5. The CDR3 spans 15 residues. Germline V gene lookup returns CDR1 MNHEY and CDR2 SMNVEV (reference sequence). Written as DNA, the CDR3 is TGTGCCAGCAGAGGGACAGGTCTATCCTACAATGAGCAGTTCTTC. Translating it yields CASRGTGLSYNEQFF.

This clonotype has a count of ten or more. The gene calls are TRBV14 and TRBJ2-1; D unresolved. The V end lost 4 bases, the J end lost 7 bases, and 5 bases lay between the germline ends. The CDR3 loop spans 11 amino acids. In germline, CDR1 is SGHDN, CDR2 FVKESK. The CDR3 bases are TGTGCCAGCAGCCTGGTTAATGAGCAGTTCTTC. Translation: CASSLVNEQFF.

Only a few counts were recorded for this clonotype. The chain couples TRBV4-2 to TRBJ2-1, with TRBD2 identical over 16 bases. Germline V gene sequence: CDR1 LGHNA, CDR2 YNFKEQ. J lost 4 bases, V lost 7 bases, and 10 bases had no gene match. The CDR3 covers 18 residues. The CDR3 here is CASILPGLAGGPYNEQFF. The CDR3 region has the DNA TGTGCCAGCATCCTACCGGGACTAGCGGGAGGGCCTTACAATGAGCAGTTCTTC.

This clonotype has more than one count but fewer than ten. The chain carries TRBV5-1 and TRBJ2-3; possibly TRBD2 for D (7 bases). With 2 bases removed from V and 0 bases from J, the gap between germline ends came to 13 bases. The CDR3 is 16 amino acids. From germline, CDR1 is SGHRS and CDR2 YFSETQ. This CDR3 is CASSLGGGISTDTQYF. The CDR3 coding sequence is TGCGCCAGCAGCTTAGGCGGGGGCATCAGCACAGATACGCAGTATTTT.

The chain carries TRBV6-2 or TRBV6-3 and TRBJ1-1; the D gene is possibly TRBD1 (5 bases). The V end lost 6 bases, the J end lost 5 bases, and 10 bases lay between the germline ends. The length of the CDR3 is 12 residues. Germline CDR1 MNHEY, CDR2 SVGEGT. The CDR3 reads CASRDTRTEAFF. The CDR3 DNA reads as TGTGCCAGCAGGGACACGCGTACTGAAGCTTTCTTT.

This clonotype was recorded at least ten times. The chain joins TRBV12-3 or TRBV12-4 to TRBJ2-1; D unclear. This CDR3 spans 12 amino acids. The ends were cut back, 7 bases at V and 7 bases at J, with 11 bases in the middle. The CDR3 bases are TGTGCCAGCATCTCTCCCCTGAATGAGCAGTTCTTC. This encodes CASISPLNEQFF.

There are a few counts of this clonotype. The V gene is TRBV5-1, the J gene TRBJ1-1; no definite D call. Germline CDR1 reads SGHRS; CDR2 reads YFSETQ. The germline V and J ends were trimmed by 0 bases and 4 bases, with 7 bases remaining between them. The CDR3 has 13 amino acids. The chain's CDR3 is CASSLGQFTEAFF. In nucleotides, the CDR3 is TGCGCCAGCAGCTTGGGCCAGTTCACTGAAGCTTTCTTT.

This clonotype was recorded at least ten times. J is TRBJ2-2 and V is TRBV7-2, with 7 bases lining up with TRBD1. The CDR3 covers 14 residues. Looked up from germline, CDR1 is SGHTA and CDR2 is FQGNSA. V lost 5 bases, J lost 2 bases, and 2 bases stayed unmatched. DNA of the CDR3: TGTGCCAGCAGCCGGGACAGCAACACCGGGGAGCTGTTTTTT. Translating gives CASSRDSNTGELFF.